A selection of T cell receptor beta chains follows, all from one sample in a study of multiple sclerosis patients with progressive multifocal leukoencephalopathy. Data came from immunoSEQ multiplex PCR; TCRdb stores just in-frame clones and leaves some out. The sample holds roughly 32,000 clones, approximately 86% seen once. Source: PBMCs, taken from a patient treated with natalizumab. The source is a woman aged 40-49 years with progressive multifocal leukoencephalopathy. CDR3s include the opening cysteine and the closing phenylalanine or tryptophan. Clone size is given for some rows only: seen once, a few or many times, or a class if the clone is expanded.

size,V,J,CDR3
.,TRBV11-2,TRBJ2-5,CASSLSETQYF
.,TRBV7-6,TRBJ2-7,CASSLGAGIYEQYF
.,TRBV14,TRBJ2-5,CASSLTGTGVRETQYF
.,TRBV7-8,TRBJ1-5,CASSTRVIGNQPQHF
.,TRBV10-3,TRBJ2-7,CAISESGAGAYEQYF
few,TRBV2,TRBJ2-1,CASSGLAGYNEQFF
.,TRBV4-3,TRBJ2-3,CASSQSSGGADTQYF
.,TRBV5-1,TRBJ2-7,CASSLAGRDPYEQYF
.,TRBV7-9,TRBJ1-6,CASRTEARGNNSPLHF
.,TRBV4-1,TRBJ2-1,CASSPNSGGPYNEQFF
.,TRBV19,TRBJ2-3,CASSIDGPSADTQYF
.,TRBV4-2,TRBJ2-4,CASSQERVRGKTQNIQYF
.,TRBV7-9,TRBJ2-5,CASSFGTGGMETQYF
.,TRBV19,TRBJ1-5,CASSYGTGSGSNQPQHF
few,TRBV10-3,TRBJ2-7,CAISDPQGAYEQYF
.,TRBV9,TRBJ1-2,CASSAGQRGGYTF
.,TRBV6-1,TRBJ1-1,CASSEWQDPGTEAFF
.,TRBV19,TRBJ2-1,CASSSGRSSYNEQFF
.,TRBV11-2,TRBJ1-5,CASSLDRDQPQHF
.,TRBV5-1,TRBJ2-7,CASRSTGGPYEQYF
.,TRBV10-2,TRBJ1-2,CASSLQGGNYGYTF
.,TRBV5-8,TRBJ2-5,CASSSRGGTETQYF
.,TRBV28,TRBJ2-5,CASMGLEETQYF
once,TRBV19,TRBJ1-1,CASRPNGDLMNTEAFF
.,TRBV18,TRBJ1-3,CASSLDFSGNTIYF
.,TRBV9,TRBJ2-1,CASSRRGTTSGDNEQFF
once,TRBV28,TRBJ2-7,CASSYSGSLTYEQYF
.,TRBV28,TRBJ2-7,CASSSPPPYEQYF
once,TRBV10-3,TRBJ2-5,CAISEPGTAQETQYF
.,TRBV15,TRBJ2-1,CAAGLGEQFF
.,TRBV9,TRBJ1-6,CASSVGRSSYNSPLHF
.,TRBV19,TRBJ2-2,CASFRENTGELFF
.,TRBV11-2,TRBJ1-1,CASSLVTQNTEAFF
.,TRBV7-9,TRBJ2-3,CASSFFGQGKVSTQYF
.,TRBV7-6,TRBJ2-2,CASSSSGTTETYGELFF
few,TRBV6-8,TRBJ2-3,CASRTLLVPTDTQYF
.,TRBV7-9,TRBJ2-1,CASSYPGTTNNEQFF
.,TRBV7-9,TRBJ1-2,CASSLPGSGADGYTF
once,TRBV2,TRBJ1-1,CASSPGHMNTEAFF
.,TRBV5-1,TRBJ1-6,CASSLSSVTTSPLHF
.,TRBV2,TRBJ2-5,CASSGGLAEETQYF
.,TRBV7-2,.,CASSLDPSTYEQYF
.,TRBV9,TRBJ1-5,CASSVDARGQPQHF
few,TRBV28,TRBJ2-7,CASSLQGVAYEQYF
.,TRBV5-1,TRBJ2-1,CASSLGVSGGEQFF
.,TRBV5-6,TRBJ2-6,CASSLVDHPSSGANVLTF
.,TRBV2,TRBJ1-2,CASTPEGYGYTF
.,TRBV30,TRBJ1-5,CAWSLRRNQPQHF
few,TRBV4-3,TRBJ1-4,CASSQPNDRTEKLFF
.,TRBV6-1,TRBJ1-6,CASSAPVTGNSPLHF
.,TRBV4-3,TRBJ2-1,CASSERGHDYNEQFF
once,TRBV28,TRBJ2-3,CASSSTSGRNTQYF
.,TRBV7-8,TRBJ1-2,CASSLHGSYGYTF
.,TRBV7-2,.,CASSLAISSYEQYF
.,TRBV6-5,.,CASSNRLAGGYEQYF
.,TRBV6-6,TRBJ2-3,CASSNREVTDTQYF
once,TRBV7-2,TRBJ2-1,CASRPTGNYNEQFF
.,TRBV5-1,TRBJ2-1,CASSFTGGYNEQFF